These 21 T cell receptor beta chains were sequenced from one sample in a study of blood T cell repertoires in COVID-19. The assay was immunoSEQ multiplex PCR, and TCRdb's table has in-frame clones only and misses some. Among about 59,000 clones listed, over 75% were seen once. Sequenced: peripheral blood. These receptors came from a man older than 75 with acute or convalescent COVID-19.

The chain couples TRBV10-3 to TRBJ2-5; the match to TRBD2 covers 7 bases. Trimming removed 2 bases from V and 5 bases from J; junction bases left unmatched: 5. Germline lookup yields CDR1 ENHRY and CDR2 SYGVKD. There are 14 residues in the CDR3. The DNA for the CDR3 is TGTGCCATCAGTGAGGCGGGGCGGGGGGAGACCCAGTACTTC. This translates into CAISEAGRGETQYF.

The chain links TRBV7-3 to TRBJ1-2; 8 positions match TRBD1. The CDR3 extends over 12 amino acids. V shed 4 bases, J shed 8 bases, and the junction held 3 bases outside the gene matches. Per the germline V gene, CDR1 is SGHTA and CDR2 is FQGTGA. This CDR3 is CASSSGGQGYTF. As DNA, the CDR3 is TGTGCCAGCAGCTCAGGGGGCCAAGGCTACACCTTC.

The chain employs TRBV5-1 and TRBJ2-3; D gene unclear. CDR3 length: 15 residues. Trimming left V 1 base short and J 0 bases short, with 9 bases between. The germline V gene encodes CDR1 SGHRS and CDR2 YFSETQ. DNA for the CDR3: TGCGCCAGCAGCTTGCAGTTCCTTAGCACAGATACGCAGTATTTT. Translating it yields CASSLQFLSTDTQYF.

The rearrangement joins TRBV25-1 to TRBJ2-7; a possible D gene is TRBD2 (6 bases). The CDR3 has 15 residues. The ends were cut back, 7 bases at V and 5 bases at J, with 21 bases in the middle. Germline assignment: CDR1 MGHDK and CDR2 SYGVNS. CDR3 bases: TGTGCCAGCAATGGAAATGCGGGATACGTCAACGAGCAGTACTTC. It codes for CASNGNAGYVNEQYF.

The chain carries TRBV5-1 and TRBJ2-1; TRBD2 agrees at 9 bases. With V trimmed by 3 bases and J by 4 bases, 11 bases remained unmatched. CDR1 SGHRS and CDR2 YFSETQ come from the germline V gene. CDR3 length: 17 amino acids. The CDR3 here is CASSSPGGSGGYNEQFF. CDR3 bases: TGCGCCAGCAGCTCCCCCGGGGGTAGCGGGGGTTACAATGAGCAGTTCTTC.

The V and J genes are TRBV3-1 (or the pseudogene TRBV3-2) and TRBJ1-2; TRBD1 agrees at 8 bases. This CDR3 is built from 16 residues. Germline lookup yields CDR1 LGHDT and CDR2 YNNKEL (reference sequence). After removal of 3 bases from V and 5 bases from J, the junction contained 11 bases not matched to a gene. The CDR3: CASSQGQAGGQYGYTF. The DNA for the CDR3 is TGTGCCAGCAGCCAGGGACAGGCCGGGGGGCAATATGGCTACACCTTC.

This chain uses TRBV5-6 with TRBJ2-5, with D perhaps TRBD1 (7 bases). Germline CDR1 is SGHDT and CDR2 is YYEEEE. This CDR3 is 15 amino acids long. Trimming shortened V by 4 bases and J by 4 bases, and 17 bases separated the two germline ends. The CDR3 DNA is TGTGCCAGCAGCCTAGTACACAGGGGAGGAGAGACCCAGTACTTC. This translates into CASSLVHRGGETQYF.

The chain carries TRBV6-5 and TRBJ2-1, with 9 bases aligning to TRBD1. The CDR3 is made up of 15 amino acids. The germline V gene has CDR1 MNHEY and CDR2 SVGAGI. The trim removed 6 bases at V and 7 bases at J, leaving 10 bases unmatched. For the CDR3, the DNA is TGTGCCAGCAGCCACGGGACAGGGAATGGGAATGAGCAGTTCTTC. Its translation: CASSHGTGNGNEQFF.

The CDR3 loop reads CASSPGQGSTGELFF. The CDR3 bases are TGCGCCAGCAGCCCCGGACAGGGGAGCACCGGGGAGCTGTTTTTT. This chain joins TRBV4-1 and TRBJ2-2, with 9 bases that match TRBD1. The CDR3 extends over 15 amino acids. Trimming cost V 4 bases and J 4 bases; bases outside gene matches: 4. CDR1 is MGHRA, CDR2 YSYEKL, per germline.

The V gene is TRBV28, the J gene TRBJ2-7, with 12 bases that match TRBD1. CDR3 size: 15 residues. Germline V gene lookup returns CDR1 MDHEN and CDR2 SYDVKM. V was pared by 7 bases and J by 12 bases, with 16 bases of the junction left unmatched. The CDR3 DNA reads TGTGCCAGCAACAGAAGGGGACAGGGGGCCATAGTATTGTACTTC. Translating gives CASNRRGQGAIVLYF.

The count of this clone is one. The chain has TRBV28 and TRBJ2-3; D perhaps matches TRBD1 (6 bases). The CDR3 has 16 amino acids. The V end lost 7 bases, the J end lost 2 bases, and 19 bases lay between the germline ends. The germline gives CDR1 MDHEN, CDR2 SYDVKM. CDR3 protein: CASTLLGGQLTDTQYF. The CDR3 region has the DNA TGTGCCAGCACCCTCCTTGGGGGCCAGCTCACAGATACGCAGTATTTT.

This chain connects TRBV5-4 to TRBJ2-3; D possibly corresponds to TRBD2 (5 bases). V was shortened by 0 bases and J by 5 bases, with 13 bases between the two germline ends. The CDR3 covers 15 residues. Per the germline V gene, CDR1 is SGHNT and CDR2 is YYREEE (reference sequence). CDR3 loop: CASSLVGREGDTQYF. In DNA form, the CDR3 reads TGTGCCAGCAGCTTGGTGGGCCGAGAGGGAGATACGCAGTATTTT.

In its sample, this clone was seen once. The chain is built from TRBV5-4 and TRBJ2-3; 10 nucleotides align to TRBD2. The V and J ends lost 2 bases and 2 bases, in that order; junction bases with no gene match: 5. CDR1 is SGHNT, CDR2 YYREEE, per germline (reference sequence). The CDR3 consists of 16 residues. CDR3 region: CASSFRSGGPTDTQYF. Written as DNA, the CDR3 is TGTGCCAGCAGCTTTCGTAGCGGGGGGCCCACAGATACGCAGTATTTT.

The chain carries TRBV21-1 and TRBJ2-7; TRBD2, the table's D call, lacks a check against the DNA. TRBV21-1 is classified as a pseudogene. This CDR3 contains 14 residues. The CDR3 DNA follows: TGTGCCAGCAGCAACCGGGACTGTACCTACGAGCAGTACTTC. It translates to CASSNRDCTYEQYF.

This chain uses TRBV7-9 with TRBJ1-1; 9 bases align to TRBD1. The CDR3 is 14 residues long. V was clipped by 1 base and J by 6 bases; unmatched bases: 3. Germline CDR1 and CDR2: SEHNR and FQNEAQ (reference sequence). The chain's CDR3 is CASSLDGQGPEAFF. Here the CDR3 DNA reads TGTGCCAGCAGCTTAGATGGACAGGGGCCTGAAGCTTTCTTT.

The chain has TRBV3-1 (or the pseudogene TRBV3-2) and TRBJ2-5; no definite D call. Trimming took 4 bases from V and 0 from J, leaving 6 bases between them. CDR1 is LGHDT, CDR2 YNNKEL, per germline (reference sequence). This CDR3 comprises 13 residues. CDR3 coding DNA: TGTGCCAGCAGCCGTCCTTACCAAGAGACCCAGTACTTC. This gives the protein CASSRPYQETQYF.

The V and J genes are TRBV10-1 and TRBJ1-4; 7 nucleotides align to TRBD1. The CDR3 contains 15 residues. Germline trimming cut 0 bases from V and 6 bases from J; bases unmatched to any gene: 4. Germline V lookup: CDR1 WNHNN, CDR2 SYGVQD (reference sequence). CDR3 region: CASSESEGAHEKLFF. Here the CDR3 DNA reads TGCGCCAGCAGTGAGTCTGAGGGGGCGCATGAAAAACTGTTTTTT.

This clone was found once. The chain uses TRBV11-2 and TRBJ2-7, with D perhaps matching TRBD2 (6 bases). Germline CDR1 SGHAT, CDR2 FQNNGV. This CDR3 has 14 amino acids. The V end lost 9 bases, the J end lost 6 bases, and 21 bases lay between the germline ends. CDR3 residues: CASLRSRQGGEQYF. As DNA, the CDR3 is TGTGCCAGTCTCCGGTCCCGCCAGGGAGGCGAGCAGTACTTC.

The chain has TRBV10-3 and TRBJ1-6; TRBD1 aligns across 9 bases. V lost 11 bases, J lost 7 bases, and 6 bases stayed unmatched. Germline values: CDR1 ENHRY, CDR2 SYGVKD. CDR3 length equals 13 residues. The CDR3 protein is CAGTGGQNSPLHF. The CDR3 DNA sequence: TGTGCCGGAACAGGGGGCCAAAATTCACCCCTCCACTTT.

The J gene is TRBJ1-6, the V gene TRBV6-5; 9 nucleotides align to TRBD1. There are 13 residues in the CDR3. Germline-derived CDR1 and CDR2 are MNHEY and SVGAGI. V lost 4 bases and J lost 9; bases outside the gene matches: 1. CDR3 DNA sequence: TGTGCCAGCAGTTCGACAGGGGGTTCACCCCTCCACTTT. It yields the protein CASSSTGGSPLHF.

The chain recombines TRBV27 with TRBJ2-1; 11 positions agree with TRBD2. This CDR3 has 15 amino acids. Germline V gene data show CDR1 as MNHEY and CDR2 as SMNVEV (reference sequence). Germline trimming cut 5 bases from V and 7 bases from J; bases unmatched to any gene: 7. The CDR3 sequence: CASSLRLAGPNEQFF. The CDR3 DNA is TGTGCCAGCAGTCTCAGACTAGCGGGGCCGAATGAGCAGTTCTTC.